The source of this T cell receptor beta chain is a study of early T cells in non-severe SARS-CoV-2 infection. V trimming: 5 bases; J trimming: 0 bases; junction bases outside the gene matches: 6. The CDR3 covers 16 residues. Germline loops: CDR1 SGHAT, CDR2 FQNNGV. TCRdb called the 5' RACE reads again in MiXCR, with one record for every CDR3 protein. The sample consists of fewer than 80,000 distinct CDR3 sequences, about 9% of them appearing once. By sample fraction, this clonotype is medium-sized. The genes are TRBV11-2 and TRBJ1-4, with 7 bases aligning to TRBD1. Input material: whole blood. This clonotype was obtained from an adult who was a healthcare worker with PCR-confirmed SARS-CoV-2 infection or an uninfected control (not recorded which). The CDR3 nucleotides read TGTGCCAGCAGCCACCGGGACAGTGCAACTAATGAAAAACTGTTTTTT. This gives the protein CASSHRDSATNEKLFF. Supplemented by reference TRBV11-2 and TRBJ1-4, the full variable domain reads EAGVAQSPRYKIIEKRQSVAFWCNPISGHATLYWYQQILGQGPKLLIQFQNNGVVDDSQLPKDRFSAERLKGVDSTLKIQPAKLEDSAVYLCASSHRDSATNEKLFFGSGTQLSVL.